One sample yielded the 31 T cell receptor beta chains listed below, sequenced in a study of T-cell memory formation after mild COVID-19. Using its own MiXCR run on the 5' RACE reads, TCRdb lists one record per CDR3 protein. The table has 90,000 to 130,000 distinct CDR3 sequences, roughly a sixth seen once; the top ten hold around 5.1%. The sequencing sample was made of PBMCs or a T cell subset sorted from them (not recorded which). All receptors come from a man aged 18 to 30 who had mild COVID-19 (a few samples of this study predate the infection). Cell type and time point are not known.

In nucleotides, the CDR3 is TGTGCCAGCAGTGAAATTTGGAGGGGCGGTGGCTACACCTTC. This translates into CASSEIWRGGGYTF. J is TRBJ1-2 and V is TRBV25-1, with D maybe TRBD1 (5 bases). The germline V gene encodes CDR1 MGHDK and CDR2 SYGVNS. The CDR3 covers 14 residues. Trimming removed 2 bases at V and 7 bases at J, with 14 bases between.

This clonotype showed up just a few times. At one end, the junction sequence differs from germline, possibly due to a read error. V usage is TRBV20-1 and J usage is TRBJ2-5; 7 bases match TRBD2. The germline V gene has CDR1 DFQATT and CDR2 SNEGSKA (reference sequence). This CDR3 is built from 12 residues. This chain's CDR3 is CSVRLAWETQYF. In DNA, the CDR3 is TGCAGTGTTAGACTAGCTTGGGAGACCCAGTACTTC.

V is TRBV10-3 and J is TRBJ1-2, with 8 bases fitting TRBD1. The CDR3 contains 14 residues. Trimming at V came to 10 bases and at J to 2 bases, leaving 9 bases not matched to a gene. Germline values: CDR1 ENHRY, CDR2 SYGVKD. This CDR3 is CATRGQGLNYGYTF. DNA of the CDR3: TGTGCCACGAGAGGACAGGGCCTCAACTATGGCTACACCTTC.

This chain uses TRBV12-3 or TRBV12-4 with TRBJ1-2; weak D call: TRBD1 (5 bases). The CDR3 length is 17 residues. Trimming removed 6 bases from V and 2 bases from J, with 22 bases in between. The CDR3, as DNA: TGTGCCAGCAGCCGGGGGACGGCTGCCCCATTAAACTATGGCTACACCTTC. This encodes CASSRGTAAPLNYGYTF.

The chain combines TRBV29-1 with TRBJ2-5; 8 bases line up with TRBD1. Germline V CDR1 and CDR2: SQVTM, ANQGSEA. This CDR3 is built from 13 residues. Trimming took 2 bases from V and 5 from J; bases not matched to a gene: 4. The CDR3 is CSVEQGAVETQYF. CDR3 coding DNA: TGCAGCGTTGAACAGGGGGCTGTGGAGACCCAGTACTTC. Drawing the rest from reference TRBV29-1 and TRBJ2-5, the complete variable domain is SAVISQKPSRDICQRGTSLTIQCQVDSQVTMMFWYRQQPGQSLTLIATANQGSEATYESGFVIDKFPISRPNLTFSTLTVSNMSPEDSSIYLCSVEQGAVETQYFGPGTRLLVL.

This clonotype has more than one count but fewer than ten. The CDR3 DNA sequence: TGTGCCAGCAGCCGAAGTGAGGGACTAGCGGGGGAGACCCAGTACTTC. Protein product: CASSRSEGLAGETQYF. The chain joins TRBV7-2 to TRBJ2-5; 13 positions match TRBD2. The CDR3 spans 16 residues. Looked up from germline, CDR1 is SGHTA and CDR2 is FQGNSA. The trim removed 5 bases at V and 5 bases at J, leaving 8 bases unmatched.

This clonotype occurred once. This sequence joins TRBV7-9 and TRBJ2-5; no clear D gene. Trimming took off 0 bases at V and 8 bases at J, with 10 bases between the two ends. This CDR3 contains 13 residues. CDR1 and CDR2 (germline): SEHNR, FQNEAQ (reference sequence). The CDR3 loop reads CASSLAGQDTQYF. As DNA, the CDR3 is TGTGCCAGCAGCTTAGCCGGGCAGGATACCCAGTACTTC.

This clonotype was picked up many times. The V gene is TRBV7-2, the J gene TRBJ1-3; possibly TRBD1 for D (6 bases). This CDR3 has 21 amino acids. The V end lost 1 base, the J end lost 4 bases, and 29 bases lay between the germline ends. Germline CDR1 reads SGHTA; CDR2 reads FQGNSA. This CDR3 is CASSLVDLLWDTDVSGNTIYF. The CDR3 DNA sequence: TGTGCCAGCAGCTTAGTGGATCTCCTGTGGGACACCGATGTTTCAGGAAACACCATATATTTT.

A single count supports this clonotype. V gene TRBV24-1 combines with J gene TRBJ2-5; the D gene is possibly TRBD2 (5 bases). The CDR3 sequence is 15 residues long. V was shortened by 1 base and J by 4 bases, with 12 bases between the two germline ends. Germline V gene data show CDR1 as KGHDR and CDR2 as SFDVKD. The CDR3 bases are TGTGCCACCAGTGATTTAGGAGCGGAAGGAGAGACCCAGTACTTC. Translation: CATSDLGAEGETQYF.

Here the CDR3 reads CSGRGPSEAFF. CDR3 DNA sequence: TGCAGCGGGAGAGGGCCGTCTGAAGCTTTCTTT. The V and J genes are TRBV29-1 and TRBJ1-1, with D unclear. Germline CDR1 SQVTM, CDR2 ANQGSEA. V lost 7 bases and J lost 6, with 12 bases in between. The CDR3 consists of 11 residues. The full variable domain, its missing parts supplied by reference TRBV29-1 and TRBJ1-1, is SAVISQKPSRDICQRGTSLTIQCQVDSQVTMMFWYRQQPGQSLTLIATANQGSEATYESGFVIDKFPISRPNLTFSTLTVSNMSPEDSSIYLCSGRGPSEAFFGQGTRLTVV.

V and J are TRBV7-2 and TRBJ2-2; possible D gene TRBD1, 6 bases. The V gene lost 4 bases and the J gene lost 4 bases, with 16 bases spanning the gap. The CDR3 extends over 16 amino acids. Germline CDR1 is SGHTA and CDR2 is FQGNSA. The CDR3 is CASSWSRGTPTGELFF. The CDR3, as DNA: TGTGCCAGCAGCTGGTCTAGGGGGACCCCCACCGGGGAGCTGTTTTTT.

The chain recombines TRBV7-9 with TRBJ2-3; a possible D gene is TRBD2 (5 bases). Per germline, CDR1 SEHNR and CDR2 FQNEAQ (reference sequence). With 2 bases removed from V and 4 bases from J, the gap between germline ends came to 10 bases. The CDR3 totals 14 residues. DNA for the CDR3: TGTGCCAGCAGCTTATTCTCCGGGGCAGATACGCAGTATTTT. The encoded protein is CASSLFSGADTQYF.

A few counts support this clonotype. The rearrangement joins TRBV7-2 to TRBJ2-7; D remains ambiguous. Germline V gives CDR1 SGHTA, CDR2 FQGNSA. This CDR3 has 13 residues. Trimming took 5 bases from V and 3 from J, leaving 11 bases between them. CDR3 sequence reads: CASSPISGYEQYF. CDR3 in DNA: TGTGCCAGCAGCCCCATCTCGGGCTACGAGCAGTACTTC.

As for this clonotype: A read error may account for a junction end that differs from germline. CDR3 nucleotides: TGTGACAGCAGCCAAGCAAGTGGCTACACCTTC. Translated, it gives CDSSQASGYTF. The chain combines TRBV3-1 with TRBJ1-2, with D hard to call. The V gene's germline CDR1 is LGHDT and CDR2 YNNKEL (reference sequence). The length of the CDR3 is 11 residues.

In this sample, this clonotype turned up a few times. The chain recombines TRBV6-5 with TRBJ1-2, with TRBD1 matching over 7 bases. V trimming: 5 bases; J trimming: 8 bases; junction bases outside the gene matches: 14. The CDR3 is made up of 15 amino acids. Per germline, CDR1 MNHEY and CDR2 SVGAGI. The CDR3 DNA follows: TGTGCCAGCAGTCCAGGGGGGGGGTTAGGCTTGGGCTACACCTTC. This sequence encodes CASSPGGGLGLGYTF.

The chain carries TRBV7-2 and TRBJ2-2; the match to TRBD2 covers 8 bases. The trim removed 5 bases at V and 4 bases at J, leaving 12 bases unmatched. CDR3 size: 17 residues. The germline gives CDR1 SGHTA, CDR2 FQGNSA. The CDR3 is CASSRPGTRGPTGELFF. In nucleotides, the CDR3 is TGTGCCAGCAGCCGTCCCGGGACTAGAGGTCCCACCGGGGAGCTGTTTTTT.

This clonotype showed up many times. The chain uses TRBV19 and TRBJ2-7; D ambiguous. The CDR3 is made up of 13 amino acids. The germline gives CDR1 LNHDA, CDR2 SQIVND (reference sequence). Trimming took off 0 bases at V and 2 bases at J, with 5 bases between the two ends. The DNA of the CDR3 is TGTGCCAGTAGTATAGAGGGGACCTACGAGCAGTACTTC. Its translation is CASSIEGTYEQYF. Based on the CDR3 plus reference TRBV19 and TRBJ2-7, the full variable domain is DGGITQSPKYLFRKEGQNVTLSCEQNLNHDAMYWYRQDPGQGLRLIYYSQIVNDFQKGDIAEGYSVSREKKESFPLTVTSAQKNPTAFYLCASSIEGTYEQYFGPGTRLTVT.

This clonotype was counted a few times. The V call is TRBV11-2, the J call TRBJ2-1; D is uncertain. Looked up from germline, CDR1 is SGHAT and CDR2 is FQNNGV. The CDR3 has 11 amino acids. V shed 1 base and J shed 10 bases, with 5 bases lying between them. CDR3 nucleotides: TGTGCCAGCAGCTTAGGTTACGAGCAGTTCTTC. Translating gives CASSLGYEQFF.

The chain has TRBV4-1 and TRBJ1-2; unclear D gene. Germline V lookup: CDR1 MGHRA, CDR2 YSYEKL. This CDR3 region has 15 residues. V was pared by 1 base and J by 4 bases, with 13 bases between. The CDR3 region is CASSQVTTRSYGYTF. CDR3 in DNA: TGCGCCAGCAGCCAAGTCACCACCCGAAGCTATGGCTACACCTTC.

The CDR3 DNA follows: TGCGCCAGCAGCTTGATCAACGGGGCCCTGGCTGAGCTGTTTTTT. It specifies CASSLINGALAELFF. The genes are TRBV5-1 and TRBJ2-2; the D call may be TRBD1 or TRBD2 (5 bases each). This CDR3 contains 15 residues. CDR1 and CDR2 from the germline V gene are SGHRS and YFSETQ. Trimming left V 1 base short and J 11 bases short, with 18 bases between.

V usage is TRBV6-2 or TRBV6-3 and J usage is TRBJ1-6; a weak D match, TRBD1 (5 bases). The CDR3 sequence is 15 residues long. From germline, CDR1 is MNHEY and CDR2 SVGEGT. V dropped 2 bases and J dropped 7 bases, with 12 bases sitting between them. The CDR3 reads CASSYGGTQNSPLHF. CDR3 nucleotides: TGTGCCAGCAGTTACGGCGGGACTCAGAATTCACCCCTCCACTTT.

The V gene is TRBV20-1, the J gene TRBJ2-5; no firm D call. V lost 3 bases to trimming and J lost 3 bases, with 14 bases between them. There are 14 residues in the CDR3. Germline CDR1 reads DFQATT; CDR2 reads SNEGSKA (reference sequence). As DNA, the CDR3 is TGCAGTGCTAGCCCTCAATGGCGGAAAGAGACCCAGTACTTC. Its protein product is CSASPQWRKETQYF.

The chain recombines TRBV12-3 or TRBV12-4 with TRBJ2-7, with D possibly being TRBD2 (5 bases). Deletions cut 6 bases from V and 7 bases from J, with 10 bases between. This CDR3 has 11 amino acids. The CDR3 coding sequence is TGTGCCAGCAGAGCCCGGGGTGAGCAGTACTTC. It translates to CASRARGEQYF.

The rearrangement uses TRBV18 and TRBJ1-5, with D tentatively TRBD1 (6 bases). Trimming cost V 5 bases and J 5 bases, with 13 bases left between them. The CDR3 extends over 14 amino acids. The germline CDR1 and CDR2 sequences are KGHSH and LQKENI. CDR3 region: CASSSTGSDQPQHF. The CDR3 DNA reads TGTGCCAGCTCATCCACAGGGAGCGATCAGCCCCAGCATTTT.

The rearrangement links TRBV12-3 or TRBV12-4 to TRBJ2-7; tentatively, D is TRBD1 (6 bases). The ends were cut back, 7 bases at V and 7 bases at J, with 14 bases in the middle. The length of the CDR3 is 12 residues. CDR3 DNA sequence: TGTGCCAGCACCGGGACAACAAAGGAGCAGTACTTC. Translated: CASTGTTKEQYF.

This clonotype came up a few times. The V and J genes are TRBV4-1 and TRBJ2-2; D perhaps matches TRBD1 (5 bases). V was cut by 10 bases and J by 0 bases, with 12 bases left in between. The V gene's germline CDR1 is MGHRA and CDR2 YSYEKL. This CDR3 has 14 amino acids. CDR3 bases: TGCGCCACCTCCCCAGGGCCGAACACCGGGGAGCTGTTTTTT. As protein: CATSPGPNTGELFF.

V gene TRBV5-1 combines with J gene TRBJ2-1; D perhaps matches TRBD2 (5 bases). This CDR3 is 13 amino acids long. Trimming left V 3 bases short and J 4 bases short, with 8 bases between. Germline CDR1 is SGHRS and CDR2 is YFSETQ. This CDR3 is CASSSRAYNEQFF. The CDR3 DNA sequence: TGCGCCAGCAGCTCGAGGGCATACAATGAGCAGTTCTTC.

The V and J genes are TRBV14 and TRBJ2-7; D remains unclear. Germline CDR1 reads SGHDN; CDR2 reads FVKESK. V was clipped by 0 bases and J by 1 base, with 16 bases between them. CDR3 length equals 17 residues. The CDR3 here is CASSQELSSYRSYEQYF. The CDR3 DNA reads TGTGCCAGCAGCCAAGAACTGTCCAGTTATCGTTCCTACGAGCAGTACTTC.

This clonotype has just a few counts. This chain connects TRBV20-1 to TRBJ1-2; no clear D. With 4 bases removed from V and 2 bases from J, the gap between germline ends came to 5 bases. CDR3 length equals 11 residues. CDR1 and CDR2 from the germline V gene are DFQATT and SNEGSKA (reference sequence). The CDR3 reads CSANRNYGYTF. The CDR3 DNA is TGCAGTGCTAATCGGAACTATGGCTACACCTTC.

The chain employs TRBV5-1 and TRBJ2-5; D unresolved. The CDR3 spans 15 residues. The V end lost 0 bases, the J end lost 2 bases, and 11 bases lay between the germline ends. Germline values: CDR1 SGHRS, CDR2 YFSETQ. This CDR3 is CASSLAMAAQETQYF. In nucleotides, the CDR3 is TGCGCCAGCAGCTTGGCCATGGCCGCACAAGAGACCCAGTACTTC.

This clonotype has ten or more counts. This chain connects TRBV4-1 to TRBJ2-5; the match to TRBD2 covers 9 bases. Germline lookup yields CDR1 MGHRA and CDR2 YSYEKL. This CDR3 contains 15 residues. V lost 0 bases, J lost 1 base, and 0 bases stayed unmatched. CDR3 in amino acids: CASSQETSGQETQYF. The CDR3 coding sequence is TGCGCCAGCAGCCAAGAGACTAGCGGCCAAGAGACCCAGTACTTC.